The 23 T cell receptor beta chains in this list originate from one sample, sequenced in a study of OX40 agonist ivuxolimab in advanced cancers. The assay was immunoSEQ multiplex PCR, and TCRdb's table has in-frame clones only and misses some. Of 45,000 to 75,000 clones listed, about four fifths are singletons. This sample comprised CD4+ or CD8+ T cells sorted from blood, obtained in a trial of the OX40 agonist ivuxolimab. The receptors were gathered from an adult with an advanced solid tumor such as melanoma, head and neck, liver or kidney cancer.

This clone was counted once. The J gene is TRBJ2-7, the V gene TRBV6-6; D call uncertain. Germline lookup yields CDR1 MNHNY and CDR2 SVGAGI (reference sequence). The V gene lost 4 bases and the J gene lost 5 bases, with 9 bases spanning the gap. The CDR3 consists of 12 residues. CDR3 region: CASSSYLNEQYF. The CDR3 DNA reads TGTGCCAGCAGTTCATACTTGAACGAGCAGTACTTC.

The chain recombines TRBV11-3 with TRBJ1-1; D gene uncertain. V dropped 0 bases and J dropped 3 bases, with 14 bases sitting between them. Per the germline V gene, CDR1 is SGHNT and CDR2 is YENEEA. The length of the CDR3 is 16 residues. The CDR3 reads CASSLDLLGTDTEAFF. The CDR3 DNA is TGTGCCAGCAGCTTAGATCTTTTGGGAACAGACACTGAAGCTTTCTTT.

V usage is TRBV10-3 and J usage is TRBJ1-4; D is uncertain. Germline-derived CDR1 and CDR2 are ENHRY and SYGVKD. V was trimmed by 0 bases and J by 8 bases, leaving 7 bases between them. The CDR3 totals 13 residues. CDR3 loop: CAISESAPEKLFF. CDR3 sequence (DNA): TGTGCCATCAGTGAGTCAGCACCAGAAAAACTGTTTTTT.

CDR3 amino acids: CASRHDTYEQYF. DNA of the CDR3: TGTGCCAGCAGGCACGACACTTACGAGCAGTACTTC. The chain carries TRBV6-5 and TRBJ2-7, with D unclear. CDR1 is MNHEY, CDR2 SVGAGI, per germline. V gave up 6 bases and J gave up 4 bases, with 10 bases separating them. This CDR3 has 12 amino acids.

This clone appeared once. The V call is TRBV2, the J call TRBJ2-2, with D possibly called TRBD1 or TRBD2 (5 bases each). The CDR3 consists of 15 residues. The germline V gene encodes CDR1 SNHLY and CDR2 FYNNEI. V lost 6 bases and J lost 0, with 11 bases in between. The chain's CDR3 is CASSTTGPNTGELFF. The CDR3 nucleotides are TGTGCCAGCAGCACTACGGGACCGAACACCGGGGAGCTGTTTTTT.

The chain combines TRBV18 with TRBJ2-5; 7 bases map to TRBD2. The CDR3 is 17 residues long. V gave up 3 bases and J gave up 4 bases; unmatched junction bases: 14. Germline V gene lookup returns CDR1 KGHSH and CDR2 LQKENI. Here the CDR3 reads CASSPPRGGGTGETQYF. In DNA form, the CDR3 reads TGTGCCAGCTCACCCCCCCGTGGGGGAGGGACTGGAGAGACCCAGTACTTC.

J is TRBJ2-3 and V is TRBV6-5; 9 bases are a match to TRBD1. The J segment lost 4 bases and the V segment lost 7 bases, leaving 3 bases of the junction unmatched. CDR3 length equals 13 residues. CDR1 MNHEY and CDR2 SVGAGI come from the germline V gene. CDR3 region: CASTGQGSDTQYF. Written as DNA, the CDR3 is TGTGCCAGCACCGGACAGGGGTCAGATACGCAGTATTTT.

V usage is TRBV29-1 and J usage is TRBJ2-1; no clear D. Germline V lookup: CDR1 SQVTM, CDR2 ANQGSEA. V was cut by 6 bases and J by 7 bases, with 16 bases left in between. This CDR3 has 13 residues. CDR3 nucleotides: TGCAGCGTCGGTCACGGAGCATGGAATGAGCAGTTCTTC. Translated, it gives CSVGHGAWNEQFF.

The V call is TRBV6-1, the J call TRBJ2-7; 10 bases align to TRBD2. The J segment lost 2 bases and the V segment lost 5 bases, leaving 6 bases of the junction unmatched. CDR1 MNHNS and CDR2 SASEGT come from the germline V gene. CDR3 length equals 15 residues. CDR3 sequence: CASSTRSGRAYEQYF. The CDR3 DNA reads TGTGCCAGCAGTACCCGAAGCGGGAGGGCCTACGAGCAGTACTTC.

The J gene is TRBJ1-5, the V gene TRBV27; TRBD1 matches 9 bases. The CDR3 runs 17 residues. V lost 5 bases and J lost 2; bases outside the gene matches: 10. CDR1 and CDR2 (germline): MNHEY, SMNVEV (reference sequence). CDR3 residues: CASSIGDREGGNQPQHF. CDR3 DNA: TGTGCCAGCAGTATAGGGGACAGGGAGGGAGGCAATCAGCCCCAGCATTTT.

The chain links TRBV19 to TRBJ1-5, with D tentatively TRBD1 (6 bases). Looked up from germline, CDR1 is LNHDA and CDR2 is SQIVND (reference sequence). V lost 3 bases, J lost 2 bases, and 11 bases lay in between. CDR3 length: 15 amino acids. The CDR3 bases are TGTGCCAGTAGTATGACAGGCTGGGGCAATCAGCCCCAGCATTTT. It specifies CASSMTGWGNQPQHF.

J is TRBJ2-6 and V is TRBV2; the D gene is possibly TRBD1 (6 bases). This CDR3 comprises 18 residues. The germline V gene has CDR1 SNHLY and CDR2 FYNNEI. The V gene lost 2 bases and the J gene lost 2 bases, with 16 bases spanning the gap. CDR3 DNA sequence: TGTGCCAGCAGTGAAAGGGGTCAAGGGGGAGCTGGGGCCAACGTCCTGACTTTC. Encoded protein: CASSERGQGGAGANVLTF.

V gene TRBV6-1 combines with J gene TRBJ1-1; no clear D gene. V lost 0 bases and J lost 6, with 8 bases in between. The CDR3 spans 13 residues. Germline V gene data show CDR1 as MNHNS and CDR2 as SASEGT. CDR3 loop: CASSEAAPSEAFF. The CDR3, as DNA: TGTGCCAGCAGTGAAGCGGCTCCCTCTGAAGCTTTCTTT.

The rearrangement links TRBV11-2 to TRBJ2-3, with 12 nucleotides matching TRBD2. Unmatched junction bases numbered 6, after V lost 5 bases and J lost 6 bases. In germline, CDR1 is SGHAT, CDR2 FQNNGV. This CDR3 spans 15 amino acids. CDR3 sequence reads: CASSNPSGGADTQYF. The CDR3 DNA is TGTGCCAGCAGCAACCCTAGCGGGGGGGCGGATACGCAGTATTTT.

The gene calls are TRBV19 and TRBJ2-1, with 8 bases matching TRBD2. The CDR3 covers 16 residues. The germline CDR1 and CDR2 sequences are LNHDA and SQIVND (reference sequence). J gave up 5 bases and V 5 bases, and 11 bases lay outside the gene matches. The chain's CDR3 is CASSPIIAGLDNEQFF. In DNA form, the CDR3 reads TGTGCCAGTAGTCCGATAATAGCGGGGCTCGACAATGAGCAGTTCTTC.

The gene calls are TRBV2 and TRBJ1-2, with D uncertain. Germline V lookup: CDR1 SNHLY, CDR2 FYNNEI. Between the trimmed V and J ends, which lost 8 bases and 10 bases, there was a span of 11 bases. This CDR3 spans 10 amino acids. CDR3 DNA: TGTGCCAGCCGGCTAGTTCCCTACACCTTC. It codes for CASRLVPYTF.

The rearrangement uses TRBV4-2 and TRBJ1-6; a weak D match, TRBD1 (5 bases). The germline CDR1 and CDR2 sequences are LGHNA and YNFKEQ. The V gene lost 1 base and the J gene lost 4 bases, with 11 bases spanning the gap. This CDR3 comprises 16 residues. The CDR3 DNA reads TGTGCCAGCAGCCAAGTCCAGGGACCTTATAATTCACCCCTCCACTTT. This translates into CASSQVQGPYNSPLHF.

The chain is built from TRBV9 and TRBJ2-7; D unresolved. V was trimmed by 0 bases and J by 3 bases, leaving 7 bases between them. CDR3 length: 13 residues. Germline CDR1 is SGDLS and CDR2 is YYNGEE. CDR3 nucleotides: TGTGCCAGCAGCGTAGGAGACCTCTACGAGCAGTACTTC. It translates to CASSVGDLYEQYF. The variable domain in full, completed from reference TRBV9 and TRBJ2-7, reads DSGVTQTPKHLITATGQRVTLRCSPRSGDLSVYWYQQSLDQGLQFLIQYYNGEERAKGNILERFSAQQFPDLHSELNLSSLELGDSALYFCASSVGDLYEQYFGPGTRLTVT.

The V call is TRBV12-5, the J call TRBJ2-1; 11 nucleotides align to TRBD2. V lost 0 bases and J lost 7; bases outside the gene matches: 2. CDR3 length equals 15 residues. CDR1 LGHNT and CDR2 FRNRAP come from the germline V gene. The CDR3 spells CASGLVLAGANEQFF. CDR3 bases: TGTGCTAGTGGTTTGGTACTAGCGGGGGCTAATGAGCAGTTCTTC.

The V call is TRBV5-1, the J call TRBJ1-2; maybe TRBD1 (6 bases). The CDR3 extends over 19 amino acids. Trimming took off 2 bases at V and 2 bases at J, with 25 bases between the two ends. CDR1 SGHRS and CDR2 YFSETQ come from the germline V gene. CDR3 amino acids: CASSLGSPLAGAKNYGYTF. The CDR3 bases are TGCGCCAGCAGCTTAGGATCGCCCCTCGCAGGGGCGAAAAACTATGGCTACACCTTC.

The sample holds one count of this clone. V and J are TRBV19 and TRBJ2-5; possible D gene TRBD1, 5 bases. CDR3 length equals 16 residues. Trimming removed 6 bases at V and 4 bases at J, with 21 bases between. Germline loops: CDR1 LNHDA, CDR2 SQIVND (reference sequence). Here the CDR3 DNA reads TGTGCCAGTAGCCCAGCCGGTAGGGGATCGATAGAGACCCAGTACTTC. This codes for CASSPAGRGSIETQYF.

The V and J genes are TRBV6-5 and TRBJ2-1; tentative D call: TRBD2 (5 bases). The CDR3 is made up of 14 amino acids. Germline V gives CDR1 MNHEY, CDR2 SVGAGI. V dropped 6 bases and J dropped 7 bases, with 16 bases sitting between them. In DNA, the CDR3 is TGTGCCAGCAGCCGCACTAGTTGGTATAATGAGCAGTTCTTC. It translates to CASSRTSWYNEQFF.

V gene TRBV7-6 combines with J gene TRBJ2-7; the D gene is possibly TRBD1 (5 bases). The CDR3 contains 14 residues. CDR1 and CDR2 (germline): SGHVS, FNYEAQ. Trimming stripped 4 bases from V and 5 bases from J, with 15 bases between. The DNA of the CDR3 is TGTGCCAGCAGCTACAGGACGGCCCGGGACGAGCAGTACTTC. It encodes CASSYRTARDEQYF.